The rows below give T cell receptor beta chains drawn from one sample of a study of PD-L1 blockade in urothelial cancer. Sequenced by immunoSEQ multiplex PCR; TCRdb stores in-frame clones only, minus some. The sample holds tens of thousands of clones; more than 75% are singletons and the top ten take around 15%. This specimen was PBMCs, taken around atezolizumab (anti-PD-L1) treatment. These TCRs come from a man aged 55-75 years with urothelial cancer. CDR3s include the opening cysteine and the closing phenylalanine or tryptophan. The D gene is left open where the match is weak. Clone size is stated in some rows and not others, as once, few, many or a class when expanded.

NA	NA	16	TRBJ1-4	TRBV19	TGTGCCAGTAGTATTGGAATTCGGGCAACTAATGAAAAACTGTTTTTT	CASSIGIRATNEKLFF
NA	NA	12	TRBJ2-2	TRBV5-1	TGCGCCAGCAGCCACGGCACCGGGGAGCTGTTTTTT	CASSHGTGELFF
TRBD2	many	13	TRBJ2-1	TRBV6-5	TGTGCCAGCAGTTACGGGGAGGGTAGTGAGCAGTTCTTC	CASSYGEGSEQFF
NA	NA	12	TRBJ2-7	TRBV14	TGTGCCAGCAGCCAAGGAGGCTACGAGCAGTACTTC	CASSQGGYEQYF
TRBD1	NA	14	TRBJ2-7	TRBV10-3	TGTGCCATCAGTGTCTTGGACAGGGACTACGAGCAGTACTTC	CAISVLDRDYEQYF
TRBD1	NA	15	TRBJ1-4	TRBV11-2	TGTGCCAGCAGCTTATCAGGGGGGCGGACAGAAAAACTGTTTTTT	CASSLSGGRTEKLFF
NA	NA	17	TRBJ2-1	TRBV4-1	TGCGCCAGCAGCCAAGGGTCTGGTAGAAGCTCCTACAATGAGCAGTTCTTC	CASSQGSGRSSYNEQFF
TRBD1	NA	15	TRBJ1-6	TRBV5-1	TGCGCCAGCAGCTTAACAGGGGATTATAATTCACCCCTCCACTTT	CASSLTGDYNSPLHF
NA	NA	15	TRBJ1-1	TRBV2	NA	CASILGQTRNTEAFF
NA	NA	12	TRBJ2-5	TRBV30	TGTGCCTGGGATGTGGGGAGCGAGACCCAGTACTTC	CAWDVGSETQYF
NA	NA	11	TRBJ1-1	TRBV11-3	TGTGCCAGCAGCCTCCACACTGAAGCTTTCTTT	CASSLHTEAFF
TRBD1	few	16	TRBJ1-2	TRBV7-8	TGTGCCAGCAGCTTAGCGCTGAGGGGGCGAGACTATGGCTACACCTTC	CASSLALRGRDYGYTF
TRBD2	once	17	TRBJ2-7	TRBV11-2	TGTGCCAGCAGCTTAGATACCGGGACTAGCGTTTCCTACGAGCAGTACTTC	CASSLDTGTSVSYEQYF
NA	few	15	TRBJ1-6	TRBV9	TGTGCCAGCAGCACGAGAGGGGAGGTGGGTCCACCCCTCCACTTT	CASSTRGEVGPPLHF
NA	NA	17	TRBJ1-5	TRBV10-1	TGCGCCAGCAGTCTAGGTAGGGGACACCTTAGCAATCAGCCCCAGCATTTT	CASSLGRGHLSNQPQHF
TRBD1	NA	14	TRBJ1-1	TRBV6-5	TGTGCCAGCAAATTGGACAGGGTACTCAATGAAGCTTTCTTT	CASKLDRVLNEAFF
NA	once	17	TRBJ1-4	TRBV7-8	TGTGCCAGCAGGACACCCATGATAGGGGAAGGAAATGAAAAACTGTTTTTT	CASRTPMIGEGNEKLFF
NA	NA	13	TRBJ2-2	TRBV5-5	TGTGCCAGCAGCCCCCGGGGTACCGGGGAGCTGTTTTTT	CASSPRGTGELFF
TRBD1	NA	13	TRBJ2-7	TRBV6-1	TGTGCCAGCAGAACAGGGGGCGTTCTCGAGCAGTACTTC	CASRTGGVLEQYF
NA	NA	13	TRBJ2-7	TRBV7-9	TGTGCCAGCAGCGAAGGAGGTACCTACGAGCAGTACTTC	CASSEGGTYEQYF